The 27 T cell receptor beta chains listed next were all sequenced from one sample in a study of shared clonotypes between healthy human individuals (dated by TCRdb to 2020 to 2021). The library came from the immunoSEQ multiplex PCR assay. Entries here come from immuneACCESS through TCRdb and include only in-frame sequences with V and J called. Some clones fail to appear in such tables; in the studies checked, an unresolved V gene covers under half of the shortfall, and the cause of the remainder is unknown. The sample has about half a million clones on record, 81% of them singletons. In total, the top ten clones hold roughly 12% of the sample. The material sequenced was PBMCs. These receptor sequences come from a woman between 40 and 50 years old in good health. Some clones in this sample may be carry-over from other donors' samples.

The V call is TRBV12-5, the J call TRBJ2-4, with 9 bases matching TRBD2. The germline V gene encodes CDR1 LGHNT and CDR2 FRNRAP. Trimming took 0 bases from V and 8 from J; bases not matched to a gene: 8. This CDR3 contains 16 residues. CDR3 protein: CASGLVIGTSWDIQYF. For the CDR3, the DNA is TGTGCTAGTGGTTTGGTAATAGGGACTAGCTGGGACATTCAGTACTTC.

The V gene is TRBV7-3, the J gene TRBJ2-1, with D uncertain. From germline, CDR1 is SGHTA and CDR2 FQGTGA. With 5 bases removed from V and 9 bases from J, the gap between germline ends came to 14 bases. The CDR3 is 13 amino acids. CDR3 nucleotides: TGTGCCAGCAGCCCACAATCCGCCGGTGAGCAGTTCTTC. Its translation is CASSPQSAGEQFF. Full variable domain (rest looked up from reference TRBV7-3 and TRBJ2-1): GAGVSQTPSNKVTEKGKYVELRCDPISGHTALYWYRQSLGQGPEFLIYFQGTGAADDSGLPNDRFFAVRPEGSVSTLKIQRTERGDSAVYLCASSPQSAGEQFFGPGTRLTVL.

The chain carries TRBV19 and TRBJ2-5; D unresolved. The length of the CDR3 is 14 residues. The germline V gene encodes CDR1 LNHDA and CDR2 SQIVND (reference sequence). Trimming took off 3 bases at V and 4 bases at J, with 12 bases between the two ends. In DNA form, the CDR3 reads TGTGCCAGTAGTATGCGATTAGACGCAGAGACCCAGTACTTC. Amino acids: CASSMRLDAETQYF.

This chain uses TRBV7-3 with TRBJ2-1; TRBD1 aligns across 7 bases. This CDR3 comprises 14 residues. V shed 1 base and J 7 bases; nucleotides not matched to a gene: 4. Germline CDR1 reads SGHTA; CDR2 reads FQGTGA. The CDR3 region has the DNA TGTGCCAGCAGCTTAATCGACAGGGCGAATGAGCAGTTCTTC. Its translation is CASSLIDRANEQFF.

Concerning this clone itself: Other nucleotide sequences from this sample produce the same CDR3. The CDR3 DNA reads TGTGCCAGCAGCTCCCGGACAGGTTTGAACACTGAAGCTTTCTTT. Protein sequence: CASSSRTGLNTEAFF. This sequence joins TRBV11-2 and TRBJ1-1, with 7 bases matching TRBD1. The CDR3 is 15 residues long. Germline V gene data show CDR1 as SGHAT and CDR2 as FQNNGV. Trimming took 4 bases from V and 0 from J; bases not matched to a gene: 5.

In the case of this clone: With only one base between it and a far larger clone, this is likely a read error. In the same sample, other DNA sequences code for this CDR3. The chain employs TRBV11-1 and TRBJ2-7; D may correspond to TRBD1 or TRBD2 (5 bases each). The CDR3 length is 15 residues. Germline V lookup: CDR1 SGHAT, CDR2 FQDESV (reference sequence). V was cut by 1 base and J by 5 bases, with 15 bases left in between. CDR3 loop: CASSLGLGTGNEQYF. DNA of the CDR3: TGTGCCAGCAGCTTAGGTCTCGGGACGGGGAACGAGCAGTACTTC.

This clone was seen once. With a far larger clone one base away, a read error is the likely cause. V gene TRBV7-9 combines with J gene TRBJ2-1; the D is unclear. CDR1 is SEHNR and CDR2 is FQNEAQ in the germline V gene (reference sequence). This CDR3 has 14 residues. Trimming took off 0 bases at V and 3 bases at J, with 6 bases between the two ends. Written as DNA, the CDR3 is TGTGCCAGCAGCTTAGCGGGAAACTACAATGAGCAGTTCTTC. Its translation is CASSLAGNYNEQFF.

This clone occurred a few times. This chain links TRBV9 with TRBJ2-1, with 8 bases lining up with TRBD2. The ends lost 2 bases at V and 4 bases at J; junction bases unmatched: 8. This CDR3 spans 16 amino acids. The germline V gene encodes CDR1 SGDLS and CDR2 YYNGEE. DNA of the CDR3: TGTGCCAGCAGCGTGAGCGGGAGTGGAGTATACAATGAGCAGTTCTTC. Translation gives CASSVSGSGVYNEQFF.

The rearrangement uses TRBV5-6 and TRBJ2-7; D unclear. The length of the CDR3 is 12 residues. Germline V gives CDR1 SGHDT, CDR2 YYEEEE. V was shortened by 5 bases and J by 0 bases, with 6 bases between the two germline ends. The CDR3 protein is CASSSSSYEQYF. The CDR3 coding sequence is TGTGCCAGCAGTTCGAGCTCCTACGAGCAGTACTTC.

The genes are TRBV4-3 and TRBJ2-7; D possibly corresponds to TRBD1 (5 bases). The length of the CDR3 is 14 residues. Germline assignment: CDR1 LGHNA and CDR2 YSLEER. Trimming shortened V by 0 bases and J by 0 bases, and 6 bases separated the two germline ends. CDR3 sequence reads: CASSQEDNSYEQYF. Written as DNA, the CDR3 is TGCGCCAGCAGCCAAGAGGACAACTCCTACGAGCAGTACTTC.

This clone appeared a few times. The V gene is TRBV5-4, the J gene TRBJ1-2; perhaps TRBD1 as D (6 bases). Germline V gene data show CDR1 as SGHNT and CDR2 as YYREEE (reference sequence). The V end was cut by 4 bases, the J end by 4 bases, with 17 bases between. CDR3 size: 15 residues. The CDR3 DNA reads as TGTGCCAGCAGCCGTGAGACCAGGGGAGTCTATGGCTACACCTTC. Protein product: CASSRETRGVYGYTF.

The CDR3 DNA follows: TGTGCCAGCAGCTTAAGCGAAAAACTGTTTTTT. This translates into CASSLSEKLFF. The chain uses TRBV7-8 and TRBJ1-4; D remains unclear. Deletions cut 2 bases from V and 8 bases from J, with 3 bases between. The CDR3 is 11 residues long. CDR1 and CDR2 (germline): SGHVS, FQNEAQ.

The J gene is TRBJ2-2, the V gene TRBV7-2; possibly TRBD2 for D (6 bases). V lost 4 bases, J lost 6 bases, and 9 bases lay in between. This CDR3 has 13 residues. Germline CDR1 reads SGHTA; CDR2 reads FQGNSA. The CDR3 coding sequence is TGTGCCAGCAGCTCGACTAGTGCCGGGGAGCTGTTTTTT. It codes for CASSSTSAGELFF. Variable domain in full (rest from reference TRBV7-2 and TRBJ2-2): GAGVSQSPSNKVTEKGKDVELRCDPISGHTALYWYRQSLGQGLEFLIYFQGNSAPDKSGLPSDRFSAERTGGSVSTLTIQRTQQEDSAVYLCASSSTSAGELFFGEGSRLTVL.

CDR3 in DNA: TGTGCCAGCAGACAGACAGGGAGCGACGAGCAGTACTTC. Translated, it gives CASRQTGSDEQYF. The chain has TRBV6-1 and TRBJ2-7; 7 nucleotides line up with TRBD1. The trim removed 6 bases at V and 5 bases at J, leaving 7 bases unmatched. This CDR3 has 13 amino acids. Germline V lookup: CDR1 MNHNS, CDR2 SASEGT.

J is TRBJ2-5 and V is TRBV19, with 8 bases that match TRBD2. The J segment lost 5 bases and the V segment lost 3 bases, leaving 8 bases of the junction unmatched. The germline V gene has CDR1 LNHDA and CDR2 SQIVND (reference sequence). This CDR3 has 15 amino acids. The CDR3: CASSIEAGVPETQYF. CDR3 DNA sequence: TGTGCCAGTAGTATTGAAGCGGGAGTACCTGAGACCCAGTACTTC. Full variable domain (missing parts from reference TRBV19 and TRBJ2-5): DGGITQSPKYLFRKEGQNVTLSCEQNLNHDAMYWYRQDPGQGLRLIYYSQIVNDFQKGDIAEGYSVSREKKESFPLTVTSAQKNPTAFYLCASSIEAGVPETQYFGPGTRLLVL.

V usage is TRBV2 and J usage is TRBJ2-4, with TRBD1 matching 9 bases. Germline-derived CDR1 and CDR2 are SNHLY and FYNNEI. After removal of 6 bases from V and 2 bases from J, the junction contained 5 bases not matched to a gene. The CDR3 has 15 amino acids. The CDR3 region has the DNA TGTGCCAGCAGGGTACAGGGGGCGACCAAAAACATTCAGTACTTC. Its protein is CASRVQGATKNIQYF.

This clone showed up many times. The chain joins TRBV6-1 to TRBJ1-1, with D possibly matching TRBD1 (5 bases). Germline lookup yields CDR1 MNHNS and CDR2 SASEGT. The CDR3 runs to 15 residues. Trimming left V 0 bases short and J 5 bases short, with 13 bases between. CDR3 sequence: CASSEAGGGATEAFF. The CDR3 DNA is TGTGCCAGCAGTGAAGCGGGGGGGGGTGCGACTGAAGCTTTCTTT.

On this clone: This likely traces to a read error, being one base from a far larger clone. In the same sample, other DNA sequences code for this CDR3. V is TRBV5-1 and J is TRBJ2-5; 8 bases fit TRBD1. This CDR3 is 16 amino acids long. Germline V gene lookup returns CDR1 SGHRS and CDR2 YFSETQ. V dropped 3 bases and J dropped 3; count of bases not matched to a gene: 10. The CDR3 DNA reads TGCGCCAGCAGCTACAACCCCGGGACAGGAGAAGAGACCCAGTACTTC. This codes for CASSYNPGTGEETQYF.

This chain uses TRBV6-1 with TRBJ1-2; a possible D gene is TRBD1 (6 bases). Looked up from germline, CDR1 is MNHNS and CDR2 is SASEGT. Trimming pared 5 bases from V and 3 bases from J, leaving 13 bases between. The CDR3 extends over 14 amino acids. CDR3 DNA sequence: TGTGCCAGCAGTCCGGACAGCACCTACTATGGCTACACCTTC. The encoded protein is CASSPDSTYYGYTF.

The table lists this clone with many counts. J is TRBJ2-1 and V is TRBV5-6, with 13 bases matching TRBD2. Losses at the gene ends were 4 bases for V and 14 bases for J; bases not matched to a gene: 15. CDR1 is SGHDT, CDR2 YYEEEE, per germline. The CDR3 covers 16 residues. The CDR3 nucleotides read TGTGCCAGCAGCCCCGCCGGACTAGCGGGAGTAAATGGGGAGTTCTTC. Translating it yields CASSPAGLAGVNGEFF.

A few counts support this clone. J is TRBJ1-1 and V is TRBV27; 7 bases match TRBD1. V was pared by 3 bases and J by 0 bases, with 4 bases of the junction left unmatched. CDR3 length: 15 residues. Germline V CDR1 and CDR2: MNHEY, SMNVEV (reference sequence). The CDR3 sequence is CASSFRGGLNTEAFF. The CDR3 DNA follows: TGTGCCAGCAGTTTCAGGGGGGGATTGAACACTGAAGCTTTCTTT.

This clone has ten or more counts. As DNA, the CDR3 is TGTGCCAGCAGTTTACGTGGACTTTACCTAACGGAAGCTTTCTTT. It specifies CASSLRGLYLTEAFF. V gene TRBV27 combines with J gene TRBJ1-1; D remains unclear. Per germline, CDR1 MNHEY and CDR2 SMNVEV (reference sequence). The CDR3 extends over 15 amino acids. Between the trimmed V and J ends, which lost 2 bases and 8 bases, there was a span of 18 bases.

Turning to this clone: This probably arose from a read error, given a far larger clone one base away. Other DNA sequences in this sample translate to the same CDR3. Written as DNA, the CDR3 is TGCGCCAGCAGCTTGGTGGCCCAAAGTTCCTATGAGCAGTACTTC. Its protein is CASSLVAQSSYEQYF. This sequence joins TRBV5-1 and TRBJ2-7; D uncertain. From germline, CDR1 is SGHRS and CDR2 YFSETQ. This CDR3 region has 15 residues.

CDR3 protein: CASSLGTGNNEQFF. CDR3 nucleotide sequence: TGTGCCAGCAGCCTAGGGACTGGTAACAATGAGCAGTTCTTC. This chain uses TRBV5-6 with TRBJ2-1, with D possibly being TRBD2 (6 bases). Germline lookup yields CDR1 SGHDT and CDR2 YYEEEE. V was cut by 4 bases and J by 5 bases, with 13 bases left in between. CDR3 size: 14 residues.

The count of this clone is one. The rearrangement joins TRBV18 to TRBJ2-2, with D perhaps TRBD1 (5 bases). Germline CDR1 is KGHSH and CDR2 is LQKENI. The V and J ends lost 3 bases and 2 bases respectively, with 10 bases between them. This CDR3 spans 15 amino acids. In DNA, the CDR3 is TGTGCCAGCTCACCTCAGACAGATAACACCGGGGAGCTGTTTTTT. Protein sequence: CASSPQTDNTGELFF. Full variable domain (missing parts from reference TRBV18 and TRBJ2-2): NAGVMQNPRHLVRRRGQEARLRCSPMKGHSHVYWYRQLPEEGLKFMVYLQKENIIDESGMPKERFSAEFPKEGPSILRIQQVVRGDSAAYFCASSPQTDNTGELFFGEGSRLTVL.

A remark on this clone: It differs at one base from a far larger clone, so likely a read error. The chain recombines TRBV10-2 with TRBJ2-5, with D unresolved. The tail of the sequence fits TRBJ2-7 better, so the J call may be wrong. This CDR3 has 12 amino acids. CDR1 and CDR2 from the germline V gene are WSHSY and SAAADI. CDR3 in amino acids: CASHWSSYEQYF. CDR3 DNA: TGCGCCAGCCACTGGAGCTCCTACGAGCAGTACTTC.

In its sample, this clone was seen once. The chain carries TRBV5-1 and TRBJ2-6; possible D gene TRBD1, 6 bases. Germline V gene data show CDR1 as SGHRS and CDR2 as YFSETQ. This CDR3 is built from 20 residues. Trimming stripped 3 bases from V and 0 bases from J, with 22 bases between. CDR3 DNA sequence: TGCGCCAGCAGCTCCGACTCCGACAGGTCCTCCATCTCTGGGGCCAACGTCCTGACTTTC. Protein: CASSSDSDRSSISGANVLTF.